The clone carrying this TCR beta chain has just a few counts. This specimen comes from a study of metastatic and nonmetastatic thyroid tumors. TCRdb re-processed the PCR reads through MiXCR. The table lists about 92,000 clones, approximately 15% of them singletons, with roughly 4% in the top ten. No treatment had been given to any patient before thyroid surgery. This CDR3 region has 14 residues. Trimming left V 4 bases short and J 2 bases short, with 9 bases between. Germline V gene data show CDR1 as SGHDT and CDR2 as YYEEEE. Sequenced input: blood. The chain joins TRBV5-6 to TRBJ1-4, with D hard to call. The TCR sequence derives from a female donor with papillary thyroid cancer or a benign thyroid nodule (not recorded which). Some clones in this sample may be carry-over from other donors' samples. This CDR3 is CASSPRNTNEKLFF. The CDR3, as DNA: TGTGCCAGCAGCCCCAGGAACACTAATGAAAAACTGTTTTTT.